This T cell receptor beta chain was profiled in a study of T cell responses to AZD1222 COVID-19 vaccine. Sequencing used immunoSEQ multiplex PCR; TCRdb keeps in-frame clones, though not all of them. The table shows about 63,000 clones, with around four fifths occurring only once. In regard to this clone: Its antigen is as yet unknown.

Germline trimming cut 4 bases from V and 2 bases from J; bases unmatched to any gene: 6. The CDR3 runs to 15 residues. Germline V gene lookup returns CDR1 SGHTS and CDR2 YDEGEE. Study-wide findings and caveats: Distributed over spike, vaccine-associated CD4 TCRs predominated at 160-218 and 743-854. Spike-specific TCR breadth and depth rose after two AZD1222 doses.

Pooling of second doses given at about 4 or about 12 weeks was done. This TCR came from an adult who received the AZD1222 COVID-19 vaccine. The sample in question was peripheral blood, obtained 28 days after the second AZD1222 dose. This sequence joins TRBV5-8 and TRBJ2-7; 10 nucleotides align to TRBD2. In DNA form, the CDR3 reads TGTGCCAGCAGCAGCTCCCTAGCGGGGGCCTACGAGCAGTACTTC. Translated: CASSSSLAGAYEQYF. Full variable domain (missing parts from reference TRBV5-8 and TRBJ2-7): EAGVTQSPTHLIKTRGQQATLRCSPISGHTSVYWYQQALGLGLQFLLWYDEGEERNRGNFPPRFSGRQFPNYSSELNVNALELEDSALYLCASSSSLAGAYEQYFGPGTRLTVT.